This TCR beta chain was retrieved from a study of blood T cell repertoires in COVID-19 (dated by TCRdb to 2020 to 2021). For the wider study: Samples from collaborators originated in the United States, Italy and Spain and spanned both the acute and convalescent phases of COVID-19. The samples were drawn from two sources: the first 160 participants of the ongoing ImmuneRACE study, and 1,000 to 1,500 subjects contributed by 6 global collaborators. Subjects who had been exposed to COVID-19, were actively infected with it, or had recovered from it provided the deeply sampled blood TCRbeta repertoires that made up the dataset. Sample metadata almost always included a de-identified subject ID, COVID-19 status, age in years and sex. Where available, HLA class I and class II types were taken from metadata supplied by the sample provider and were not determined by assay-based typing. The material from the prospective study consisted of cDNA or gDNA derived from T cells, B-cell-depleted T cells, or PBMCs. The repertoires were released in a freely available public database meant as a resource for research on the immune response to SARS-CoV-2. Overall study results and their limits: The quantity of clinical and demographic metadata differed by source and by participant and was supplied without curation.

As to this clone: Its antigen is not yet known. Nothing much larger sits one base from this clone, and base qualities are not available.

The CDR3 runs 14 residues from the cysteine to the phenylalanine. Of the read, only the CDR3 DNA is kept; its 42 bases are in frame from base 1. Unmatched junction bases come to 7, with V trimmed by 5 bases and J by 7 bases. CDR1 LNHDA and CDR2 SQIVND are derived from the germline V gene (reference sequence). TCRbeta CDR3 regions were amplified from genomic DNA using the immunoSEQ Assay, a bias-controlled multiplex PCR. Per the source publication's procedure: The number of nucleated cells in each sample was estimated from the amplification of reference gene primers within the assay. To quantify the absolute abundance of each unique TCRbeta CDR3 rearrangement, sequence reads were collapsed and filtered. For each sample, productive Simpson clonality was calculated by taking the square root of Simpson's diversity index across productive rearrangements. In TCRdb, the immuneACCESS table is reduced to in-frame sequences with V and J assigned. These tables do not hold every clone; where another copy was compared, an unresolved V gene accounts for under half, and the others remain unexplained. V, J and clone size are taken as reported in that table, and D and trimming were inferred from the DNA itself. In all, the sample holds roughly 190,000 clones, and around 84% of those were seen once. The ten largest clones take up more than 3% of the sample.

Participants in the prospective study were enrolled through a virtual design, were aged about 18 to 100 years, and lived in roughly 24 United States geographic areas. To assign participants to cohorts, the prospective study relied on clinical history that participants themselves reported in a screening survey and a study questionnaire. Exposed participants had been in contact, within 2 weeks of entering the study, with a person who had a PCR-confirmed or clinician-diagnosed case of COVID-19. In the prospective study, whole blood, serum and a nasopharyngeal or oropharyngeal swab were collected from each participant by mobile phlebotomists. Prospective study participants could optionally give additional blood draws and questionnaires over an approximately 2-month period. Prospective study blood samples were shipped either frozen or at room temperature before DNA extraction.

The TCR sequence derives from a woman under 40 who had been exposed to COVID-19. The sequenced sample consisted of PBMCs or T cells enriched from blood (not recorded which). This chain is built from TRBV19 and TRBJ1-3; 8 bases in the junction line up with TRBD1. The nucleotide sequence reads TGTGCCAGTAGTTTACACGGGACAGGCAACACCATATATTTT. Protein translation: CASSLHGTGNTIYF.